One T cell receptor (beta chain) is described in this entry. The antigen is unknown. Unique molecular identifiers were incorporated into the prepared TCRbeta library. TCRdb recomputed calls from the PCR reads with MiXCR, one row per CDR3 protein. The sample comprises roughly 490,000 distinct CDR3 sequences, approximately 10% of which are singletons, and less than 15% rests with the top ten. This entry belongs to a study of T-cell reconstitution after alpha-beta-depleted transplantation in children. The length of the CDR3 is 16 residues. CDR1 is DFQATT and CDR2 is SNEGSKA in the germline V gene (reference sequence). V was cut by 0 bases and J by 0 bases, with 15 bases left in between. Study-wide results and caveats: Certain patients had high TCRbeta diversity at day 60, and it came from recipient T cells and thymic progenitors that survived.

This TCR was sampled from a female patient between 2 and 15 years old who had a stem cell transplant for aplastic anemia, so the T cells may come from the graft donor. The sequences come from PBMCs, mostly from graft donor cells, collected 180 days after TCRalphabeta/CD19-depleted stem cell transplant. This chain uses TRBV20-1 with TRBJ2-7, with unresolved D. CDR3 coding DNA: TGCAGTGCTAGAGATTATTTCGGTGGTAGCTCCTACGAGCAGTACTTC. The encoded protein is CSARDYFGGSSYEQYF.